The sequence of this TCR beta chain was determined in a study of blood T cell repertoires in COVID-19. At the level of the study: Sites in the United States, Italy and Spain provided acute and convalescent COVID-19 samples. Sources were T cells, B-cell-depleted T cells, or PBMCs; the material itself was cDNA or gDNA.

During active infection, Seattle patients enrolled and were then monitored through disease. In the original processing: Estimated nucleated cell counts came from reference gene primer amplification. Only in-frame clones appear in the TCRdb table, and some are missing; sequencing was by immunoSEQ multiplex PCR. The DNA gave D and trimming, while V, J and clone size come from that table. Of 350,000 to 450,000 clones in the sample, 70% to 90% were seen once. CDR3 size: 19 residues. The junction had 17 bases not matched to a gene; V was cut back by 0 bases and J by 4 bases. Germline CDR1 reads SGHRS; CDR2 reads YFSETQ.

The rearrangement links TRBV5-1 to TRBJ2-3; 7 bases align to TRBD1. This TCR was sampled from a woman aged 60 to 75 with COVID-19, enrolled during active disease. Sequences were obtained from peripheral blood. CDR3 in DNA: TGCGCCAGCAGCTTGGGAAGAAGACCCCCGACAGGGAGCTCAGATACGCAGTATTTT. Amino acids: CASSLGRRPPTGSSDTQYF.